Sequencing of this T cell receptor (beta chain) was carried out in a study of T cell responses to AZD1222 COVID-19 vaccine. Note on this clone: What it recognizes is unknown.

V gave up 1 base and J gave up 1 base, with 7 bases separating them. In germline, CDR1 is LGHNA, CDR2 YNFKEQ. The CDR3 extends over 14 amino acids. Clones were sequenced by immunoSEQ multiplex PCR, and TCRdb holds only the in-frame ones, with some missing. Of 130,000 to 150,000 clones in the sample, around nine tenths were seen once. Findings and limits, study-wide: Repertoires in all cases were sampled only once the peak T cell response had passed.

Sequencing used peripheral blood, obtained 28 days after the second AZD1222 dose. The TCR originated in an adult who received the AZD1222 COVID-19 vaccine. The V and J genes are TRBV4-2 and TRBJ2-5, with D possibly matching TRBD1 (6 bases). The CDR3 DNA follows: TGTGCCAGCAGCCAAGGACAGGTCCAAGAGACCCAGTACTTC. Amino acids: CASSQGQVQETQYF.